The clone carrying this T cell receptor (beta chain) was detected ten times or more. As yet, its antigen is unknown. These data come from a study of T cell repertoires in cytomegalovirus infection. Overall study context: CMV infection plus the matching HLA type was flagged by public TCR beta signatures.

MiXCR, run by TCRdb on the reads, gives a single entry per CDR3 protein. The repertoire has roughly 310,000 distinct CDR3 sequences, about a sixth of them found once; the top ten carry about 12%. This CDR3 contains 16 residues. J lost 6 bases, V lost 4 bases, and 11 bases had no gene match. CDR1 and CDR2 (germline): MDHEN, SYDVKM. Study-wide results and limits: It was HLA-C-restricted CMV-specific TCR beta clonotypes that dominated the response ex vivo. Cumulative public TCR beta family frequency identified carriers of CMV plus the relevant HLA.

The source is a human donor in good health (CMV status not recorded). Some clones in this sample may be carry-over from other donors' samples. Sequences were obtained from PBMCs. The chain joins TRBV28 to TRBJ2-1; 8 nucleotides match TRBD1. The DNA of the CDR3 is TGTGCCAGCAGTTCCACTGGACAGGGCCTGGGCAATGAGCAGTTCTTC. Protein sequence: CASSSTGQGLGNEQFF.